This T cell receptor (beta chain) was sequenced during a study of beta chain features in type 1 diabetes. In the study overall: Healthy donors resembled patients in age, gender and cell yields.

Expressed TCRB transcripts were sequenced, since all the RNA that had been isolated was reverse transcribed. Method: immunoSEQ multiplex PCR; TCRdb's copy keeps in-frame clones and lacks some. The table has around 400,000 clones, around 12% seen once. This clone was counted a few times. Markers CD45RO/CCR7/CD25/CD127/CD95/CD27 served to sort CD4+ naive, central memory, regulatory and stem cell-like memory cells. Populations isolated by sorting all had purity greater than 98%. The source is a young man in good health. Sequencing was done on a sample of naive CD4+ T cells from blood.

The CDR3 region has the DNA TGCAGTGCTATCTACCGGGAGACCCAGTACTTC. Amino acid sequence: CSAIYRETQYF. The chain recombines TRBV20-1 with TRBJ2-5; D not resolved. The V and J ends lost 4 bases and 5 bases respectively, with 8 bases between them. The CDR3 contains 11 residues. Germline values: CDR1 DFQATT, CDR2 SNEGSKA (reference sequence).